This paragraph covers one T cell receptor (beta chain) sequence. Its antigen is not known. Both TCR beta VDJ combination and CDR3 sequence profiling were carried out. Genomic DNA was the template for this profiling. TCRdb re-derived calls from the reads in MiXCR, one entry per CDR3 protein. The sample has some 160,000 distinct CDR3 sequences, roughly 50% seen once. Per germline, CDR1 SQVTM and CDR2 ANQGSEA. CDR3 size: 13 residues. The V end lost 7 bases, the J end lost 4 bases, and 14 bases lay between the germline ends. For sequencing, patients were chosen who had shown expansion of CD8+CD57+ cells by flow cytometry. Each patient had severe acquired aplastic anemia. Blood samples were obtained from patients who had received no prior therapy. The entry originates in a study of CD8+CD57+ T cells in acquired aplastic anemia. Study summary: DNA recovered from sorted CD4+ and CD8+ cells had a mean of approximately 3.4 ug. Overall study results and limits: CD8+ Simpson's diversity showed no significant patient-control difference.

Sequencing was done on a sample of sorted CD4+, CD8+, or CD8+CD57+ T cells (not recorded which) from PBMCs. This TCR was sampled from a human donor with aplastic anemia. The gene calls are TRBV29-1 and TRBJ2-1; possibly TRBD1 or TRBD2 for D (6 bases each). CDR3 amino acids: CSAGGGPYNEQFF. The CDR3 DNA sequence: TGCAGCGCCGGAGGGGGACCGTACAATGAGCAGTTCTTC.